This T cell receptor beta chain stems from a study of T cell responses to AZD1222 COVID-19 vaccine. Overall study results and limits: Seropositivity was recorded at baseline in only six AZD1222 recipients. Once two AZD1222 doses were given, Spike-specific TCR breadth and depth went up.

Only a few counts were recorded for this clone. Antigen specificity is unknown. V was clipped by 6 bases and J by 0 bases, with 20 bases between them. Germline V gene data show CDR1 as SEHNR and CDR2 as FQNEAQ (reference sequence). The CDR3 extends over 17 amino acids. This table comes from immunoSEQ multiplex PCR, and its TCRdb copy is limited to in-frame clones, with some not included. The sample yields 150,000 to 200,000 clones, 94% seen once. The starting material was peripheral blood, obtained on day 0 of AZD1222 vaccination. The source of this sequence is an adult in good health. This chain joins TRBV7-9 and TRBJ2-5, with a tentative D call TRBD2 (6 bases). CDR3 in amino acids: CASSLVVLARYQETQYF. CDR3 bases: TGTGCCAGCAGTCTAGTGGTTCTAGCGAGGTACCAAGAGACCCAGTACTTC.